A selection of T cell receptor beta chains follows, all from one sample in a study of T cell responses to AZD1222 COVID-19 vaccine. Generated by immunoSEQ multiplex PCR, the TCRdb table keeps only in-frame clones and is missing some. The sample consists of about 140,000 clones, around 92% of them appearing once. This sample comprised peripheral blood, obtained after recovery from COVID-19. The receptors stem from an adult who had recovered from COVID-19. Both conserved end residues are part of each CDR3. Each record gives: clone size, CDR3 length, J gene, D gene, V gene, CDR3 DNA, CDR3 protein. D genes are given only for firm matches. Not all rows give a size; the values are once, few, many and, for expanded clones, a class.

size: .; length: 16; J: TRBJ2-7; D: TRBD2; V: TRBV2; DNA: TGTGCCAGCAGTGGCGGTAGCGGGAGCGAGATGTACGAGCAGTACTTC; CDR3: CASSGGSGSEMYEQYF
size: .; length: 18; J: TRBJ2-1; D: .; V: TRBV4-1; DNA: TGCGCCAGCAGCCCCCTACGGGTAGCGGAGGTGCGCGGGAATGAGCAGTTCTTC; CDR3: CASSPLRVAEVRGNEQFF
size: .; length: 15; J: TRBJ1-6; D: .; V: TRBV19; DNA: TGTGCCAGTAGCCCGGGGGGGGAGCCCCTTTCACCCCTCCACTTT; CDR3: CASSPGGEPLSPLHF
size: .; length: 15; J: TRBJ2-3; D: TRBD1; V: TRBV7-9; DNA: TGTGCCAGCAGCCCGGACAGGGGGCGCACAGATACGCAGTATTTT; CDR3: CASSPDRGRTDTQYF
size: .; length: 15; J: TRBJ2-7; D: .; V: TRBV5-5; DNA: TGTGCCAGCAGCTTGGGACTTCTCTTCTCCTACGAGCAGTACTTC; CDR3: CASSLGLLFSYEQYF
size: once; length: 14; J: TRBJ2-1; D: .; V: TRBV18; DNA: TGTGCCAGCTCACCACCGGAGGGAAGGAATGAGCAGTTCTTC; CDR3: CASSPPEGRNEQFF
size: .; length: 14; J: TRBJ2-2; D: TRBD1; V: TRBV28; DNA: TGTGCCAGCAGGACAGGGGGTTACACCGGGGAGCTGTTTTTT; CDR3: CASRTGGYTGELFF
size: .; length: 14; J: TRBJ1-5; D: .; V: TRBV4-1; DNA: TGCGCCAGCAGTCCCGGGAGCTTCAATCAGCCCCAGCATTTT; CDR3: CASSPGSFNQPQHF
size: .; length: 13; J: TRBJ2-7; D: .; V: TRBV5-5; DNA: TGTGCCAGCAGCTTGGGGCTCGGCTACGAGCAGTACTTC; CDR3: CASSLGLGYEQYF
size: .; length: 14; J: TRBJ1-4; D: .; V: TRBV7-2; DNA: TGTGCCAGCAGTACAGGAGGCAGCAATGAAAAACTGTTTTTT; CDR3: CASSTGGSNEKLFF
size: few; length: 15; J: TRBJ2-3; D: TRBD2; V: TRBV9; DNA: TGTGCCAGCAGCGTGGGCGGGAGAGGGTCAGATACGCAGTATTTT; CDR3: CASSVGGRGSDTQYF
size: .; length: 20; J: TRBJ1-3; D: .; V: TRBV18; DNA: TGTGCCAGCTCACGGGATCAGGCCCTTTGGGATTGGAGCTCTGGAAACACCATATATTTT; CDR3: CASSRDQALWDWSSGNTIYF
size: .; length: 15; J: TRBJ2-2; D: .; V: TRBV6-5; DNA: TGTGCCAGCAGCGGGACCGGGATAAACACCGGGGAGCTGTTTTTT; CDR3: CASSGTGINTGELFF
size: few; length: 16; J: TRBJ1-4; D: TRBD1; V: TRBV19; DNA: TGTGCCAGTAGTATTGGGACCGGGACAGGGTTAGAAAAACTGTTTTTT; CDR3: CASSIGTGTGLEKLFF
size: .; length: 15; J: TRBJ2-7; D: .; V: TRBV6-2/TRBV6-3; DNA: TGTGCCAGCAGTTCCGGGGGCGGGGCCTCCTACGAGCAGTACTTC; CDR3: CASSSGGGASYEQYF
size: .; length: 14; J: TRBJ1-2; D: TRBD1; V: TRBV6-1; DNA: TGTGCCAGCAGTGAAACTTGGGACAGCGGAGGCTACACCTTC; CDR3: CASSETWDSGGYTF
size: .; length: 16; J: TRBJ2-2; D: .; V: TRBV5-1; DNA: TGCGCCAGCAGCTTGTTGGATGGAACGAACACCGGGGAGCTGTTTTTT; CDR3: CASSLLDGTNTGELFF
size: .; length: 16; J: TRBJ1-5; D: .; V: TRBV19; DNA: TGTGCCAGTAGTGCCAGGGGCGGGTATAGCAATCAGCCCCAGCATTTT; CDR3: CASSARGGYSNQPQHF
size: once; length: 15; J: TRBJ2-7; D: .; V: TRBV28; DNA: TGTGCCAGCAGTTTAGCAGGGGTCCCAAAGTCCGAGCAGTACTTC; CDR3: CASSLAGVPKSEQYF
size: .; length: 15; J: TRBJ2-7; D: TRBD1; V: TRBV28; DNA: TGTGCCAGCAGACCGGACAGGGTAGTTCACTACGAGCAGTACTTC; CDR3: CASRPDRVVHYEQYF
size: .; length: 13; J: TRBJ1-1; D: .; V: TRBV27; DNA: TGTGCCAGCAGTTTCACATTGAACACTGAAGCTTTCTTT; CDR3: CASSFTLNTEAFF
size: .; length: 16; J: TRBJ1-4; D: TRBD1; V: TRBV28; DNA: TGTGCCAGCAGTCTGGGGACAGATTCAACTAATGAAAAACTGTTTTTT; CDR3: CASSLGTDSTNEKLFF
size: .; length: 14; J: TRBJ2-7; D: .; V: TRBV27; DNA: TGTGCCAGCAGTTTAGCCGGTTCCTGGAACGAGCAGTACTTC; CDR3: CASSLAGSWNEQYF
size: once; length: 15; J: TRBJ1-5; D: TRBD1; V: TRBV2; DNA: TGTGCCAGCAGTGAAACAGGGGTGGGCAATCAGCCCCAGCATTTT; CDR3: CASSETGVGNQPQHF
size: .; length: 12; J: TRBJ2-7; D: .; V: TRBV7-9; DNA: TGTGCCAGCAGCTTATCGGGGTACGAGCAGTACTTC; CDR3: CASSLSGYEQYF
size: .; length: 12; J: TRBJ1-2; D: .; V: TRBV5-6; DNA: TGTGCCAGCAGTGACAGAGCCTATGGCTACACCTTC; CDR3: CASSDRAYGYTF
size: .; length: 14; J: TRBJ1-5; D: .; V: TRBV13; DNA: TGTGCCAGCAGCCAAGGACTTGACAATCAGCCCCAGCATTTT; CDR3: CASSQGLDNQPQHF
size: .; length: 18; J: TRBJ2-3; D: TRBD2; V: TRBV27; DNA: TGTGCCAGCAGTTTATCCCACCCTAGCGGGTTAAGTACAGATACGCAGTATTTT; CDR3: CASSLSHPSGLSTDTQYF
size: .; length: 16; J: TRBJ2-2; D: TRBD1; V: TRBV27; DNA: TGTGCCAGCAGCGACGATGGGACAGGGCGGACCGGGGAGCTGTTTTTT; CDR3: CASSDDGTGRTGELFF
size: .; length: 16; J: TRBJ2-6; D: .; V: TRBV4-1; DNA: TGCGCCAGCAGCCAACCCGACTACCCTGGGGCCAACGTCCTGACTTTC; CDR3: CASSQPDYPGANVLTF
size: .; length: 14; J: TRBJ2-5; D: .; V: TRBV4-1; DNA: TGCGCCAGCAGCCCGAGGGTATTCCAAGAGACCCAGTACTTC; CDR3: CASSPRVFQETQYF
size: .; length: 14; J: TRBJ2-7; D: TRBD2; V: TRBV10-2; DNA: TGCGCCAGCATGGGGACTAGCGGACCCTACGAGCAGTACTTC; CDR3: CASMGTSGPYEQYF
size: .; length: 14; J: TRBJ2-5; D: .; V: TRBV11-1; DNA: TGTGCCAGCAGCTTGGCAGGGGTCCAAGAGACCCAGTACTTC; CDR3: CASSLAGVQETQYF
size: .; length: 13; J: TRBJ2-7; D: .; V: TRBV25-1; DNA: TGTGCCAGCAGTGAATTCGCAGCTTTGGAGCAGTACTTC; CDR3: CASSEFAALEQYF
size: .; length: 18; J: TRBJ2-5; D: .; V: TRBV6-7; DNA: TGTGCCAGCAGTCTCCACGAGGAGATCCTTCTCAGGTTGGAGACCCAGTACTTC; CDR3: CASSLHEEILLRLETQYF
size: .; length: 14; J: TRBJ2-4; D: .; V: TRBV3-1/TRBV3-2; DNA: TGTGCCAGCAGCTCACAGGGTGGGAGAAACATTCAGTACTTC; CDR3: CASSSQGGRNIQYF
size: .; length: 16; J: TRBJ1-5; D: TRBD1; V: TRBV28; DNA: TGTGCCAGCAGTTACCCCCGGGACAGGGTCAATCAGCCCCAGCATTTT; CDR3: CASSYPRDRVNQPQHF
size: .; length: 14; J: TRBJ1-5; D: .; V: TRBV6-5; DNA: TGTGCCAGCAGTCTACGGGGGACCGATCAGCCCCAGCATTTT; CDR3: CASSLRGTDQPQHF
size: .; length: 15; J: TRBJ2-1; D: .; V: TRBV7-2; DNA: TGTGCCAGCAGCCCCCCAGGGCGCCCTTACAATGAGCAGTTCTTC; CDR3: CASSPPGRPYNEQFF
size: .; length: 13; J: TRBJ2-3; D: .; V: TRBV6-1; DNA: TGTGCCAGCAGTGAAGTTTTCACAGATACGCAGTATTTT; CDR3: CASSEVFTDTQYF
size: .; length: 14; J: TRBJ1-1; D: TRBD1; V: TRBV5-3; DNA: TGTGCCAGAAGCTTGATCAGGGGGCACGCTGAAGCTTTCTTT; CDR3: CARSLIRGHAEAFF
size: .; length: 15; J: TRBJ2-2; D: .; V: TRBV9; DNA: TGTGCCAGCAGCGTAGATGGGACGATGACCGGGGAGCTGTTTTTT; CDR3: CASSVDGTMTGELFF
size: .; length: 12; J: TRBJ1-6; D: .; V: TRBV2; DNA: TGTGCCAGCAGTGAAGATAATTCACCCCTCCACTTT; CDR3: CASSEDNSPLHF